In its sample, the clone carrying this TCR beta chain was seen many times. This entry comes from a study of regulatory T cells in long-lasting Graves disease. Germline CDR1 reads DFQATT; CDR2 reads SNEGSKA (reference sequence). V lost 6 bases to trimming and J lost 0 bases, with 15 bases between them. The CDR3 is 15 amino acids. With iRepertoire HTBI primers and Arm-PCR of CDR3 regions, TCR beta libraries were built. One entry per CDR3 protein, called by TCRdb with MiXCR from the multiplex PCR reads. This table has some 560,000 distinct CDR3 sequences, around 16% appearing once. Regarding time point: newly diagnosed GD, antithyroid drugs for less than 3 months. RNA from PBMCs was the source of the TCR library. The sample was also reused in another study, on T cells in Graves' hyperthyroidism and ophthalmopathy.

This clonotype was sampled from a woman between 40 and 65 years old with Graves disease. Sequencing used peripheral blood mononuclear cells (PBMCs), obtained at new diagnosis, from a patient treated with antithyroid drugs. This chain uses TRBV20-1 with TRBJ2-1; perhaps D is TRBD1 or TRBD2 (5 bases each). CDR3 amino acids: CSAPLWGSSYNEQFF. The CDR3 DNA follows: TGCAGTGCCCCTCTTTGGGGGAGCTCCTACAATGAGCAGTTCTTC.